A single sample is the source of the 30 T cell receptor beta chains below, sequenced in a study of blood T cell repertoires in COVID-19. Repertoires were generated with immunoSEQ multiplex PCR, while TCRdb's copy carries only in-frame clones and drops some. The table lists a few hundred thousand clones, less than 85% of them singletons, with 7% to 8.5% in the top ten. The sequenced sample consisted of peripheral blood. Source of these receptors: a woman in her 70s with acute or convalescent COVID-19.

The chain recombines TRBV6-2 or TRBV6-3 with TRBJ2-7, with 8 bases aligning to TRBD1. From germline, CDR1 is MNHEY and CDR2 SVGEGT. V was pared by 5 bases and J by 4 bases, with 7 bases of the junction left unmatched. The CDR3 totals 14 residues. This chain's CDR3 is CASSPGQVPYEQYF. The CDR3 region has the DNA TGTGCCAGCAGTCCGGGACAGGTGCCGTACGAGCAGTACTTC.

The gene calls are TRBV29-1 and TRBJ1-6, with D perhaps matching TRBD1 (5 bases). Germline assignment: CDR1 SQVTM and CDR2 ANQGSEA. This CDR3 comprises 13 residues. Trimming took off 6 bases at V and 5 bases at J, with 11 bases between the two ends. CDR3 residues: CSVATGNNSPLHF. The CDR3 bases are TGCAGCGTGGCCACAGGAAATAATTCACCCCTCCACTTT.

The chain couples TRBV19 to TRBJ1-5, with 8 nucleotides matching TRBD1. Germline V gene data show CDR1 as LNHDA and CDR2 as SQIVND (reference sequence). The CDR3 loop spans 17 amino acids. V trimming: 5 bases; J trimming: 0 bases; junction bases outside the gene matches: 9. As DNA, the CDR3 is TGTGCCAGTAGTGCAGGGGGCCACACGGATAGCAATCAGCCCCAGCATTTT. It yields the protein CASSAGGHTDSNQPQHF.

V is TRBV28 and J is TRBJ1-5, with D unclear. This CDR3 is built from 15 residues. Germline V gene data show CDR1 as MDHEN and CDR2 as SYDVKM. V lost 5 bases and J 0 bases, leaving 11 bases between the germline ends. CDR3 bases: TGTGCCAGCAGTGAGGACTTAGTTAGCAATCAGCCCCAGCATTTT. Amino acid sequence: CASSEDLVSNQPQHF.

This clone was counted between two and nine times. The chain carries TRBV4-1 and TRBJ2-5; TRBD2 matches at 9 bases. Trimming took 3 bases from V and 2 from J; bases not matched to a gene: 7. Germline values: CDR1 MGHRA, CDR2 YSYEKL. The CDR3 consists of 16 residues. In DNA, the CDR3 is TGCGCCAGCAGCCACCGCGTGGCGGGGGGGCAAGAGACCCAGTACTTC. Its translation: CASSHRVAGGQETQYF.

This chain links TRBV6-2 or TRBV6-3 with TRBJ2-6; D might be TRBD2 (6 bases). Germline lookup yields CDR1 MNHEY and CDR2 SVGEGT. V lost 2 bases, J lost 4 bases, and 15 bases lay in between. There are 17 residues in the CDR3. CDR3 bases: TGTGCCAGCAGTTACGAAATAGGCGGGGCGGGGGCCAACGTCCTGACTTTC. Residues: CASSYEIGGAGANVLTF.

The chain uses TRBV7-7 and TRBJ2-5; D is possibly TRBD1 (5 bases). The germline gives CDR1 SSHAT, CDR2 FNYEAQ (reference sequence). The length of the CDR3 is 13 residues. Deletions cut 1 base from V and 9 bases from J, with 12 bases between. The CDR3 DNA sequence: TGTGCCAGCAGCTTAGGCAGGGAAGGGGCCCAGTACTTC. Residues: CASSLGREGAQYF.

In DNA, the CDR3 is TGTGCCACCAGTGATACGCGGGGGGCTATGGGGGCCCAGTACTTC. Protein product: CATSDTRGAMGAQYF. The chain links TRBV24-1 to TRBJ2-5; 8 bases agree with TRBD2. Germline assignment: CDR1 KGHDR and CDR2 SFDVKD. V was clipped by 3 bases and J by 9 bases; unmatched bases: 11. The CDR3 is 15 amino acids.

The chain has TRBV6-5 and TRBJ1-5, with unresolved D. The CDR3 extends over 13 amino acids. Germline-derived CDR1 and CDR2 are MNHEY and SVGAGI. V dropped 0 bases and J dropped 7 bases, with 7 bases sitting between them. CDR3 bases: TGTGCCAGCAGTTACTCCTGGGCCCAGCCCCAGCATTTT. Its translation is CASSYSWAQPQHF.

The V and J genes are TRBV15 and TRBJ1-2; D is possibly TRBD1 (5 bases). Trimming took 2 bases from V and 7 from J, leaving 11 bases between them. The CDR3 is 13 residues long. Germline CDR1 LNHNV, CDR2 YYDKDF (reference sequence). CDR3 in DNA: TGTGCCACCAGCAGAAAAATAGGGGTTGGCTACACCTTC. Amino acids: CATSRKIGVGYTF. The entire variable domain, with the rest obtained from reference TRBV15 and TRBJ1-2, is as follows: DAMVIQNPRYQVTQFGKPVTLSCSQTLNHNVMYWYQQKSSQAPKLLFHYYDKDFNNEADTPDNFQSRRPNTSFCFLDIRSPGLGDTAMYLCATSRKIGVGYTFGSGTRLTVV.

In this sample, this clone turned up once. V gene TRBV29-1 combines with J gene TRBJ1-2; no clear D gene. V lost 5 bases, J lost 4 bases, and 11 bases lay in between. The CDR3 contains 12 residues. The germline V gene encodes CDR1 SQVTM and CDR2 ANQGSEA. CDR3: CSVWALSYGYTF. The CDR3, as DNA: TGCAGCGTTTGGGCCCTCAGCTATGGCTACACCTTC.

This clone appeared a few times. The chain combines TRBV7-3 with TRBJ2-2; D call uncertain. CDR1 and CDR2 from the germline V gene are SGHTA and FQGTGA. V gave up 4 bases and J gave up 1 base, with 7 bases separating them. CDR3 length equals 14 residues. CDR3 amino acids: CASSSSGNTGELFF. The CDR3 DNA is TGTGCCAGCAGCTCTTCAGGGAACACCGGGGAGCTGTTTTTT.

In this sample, this clone turned up once. The J gene is TRBJ2-3, the V gene TRBV5-1; 7 bases are shared with TRBD2. V was pared by 4 bases and J by 5 bases, with 10 bases of the junction left unmatched. The CDR3 has 15 amino acids. Germline V gene sequence: CDR1 SGHRS, CDR2 YFSETQ. The CDR3 protein is CASSPIRGVVDTQYF. The DNA of the CDR3 is TGCGCCAGCAGCCCGATACGGGGGGTCGTAGATACGCAGTATTTT.

The V gene is TRBV5-5, the J gene TRBJ2-2, with a possible D match to TRBD2 (6 bases). Germline V CDR1 and CDR2: SGHKS, YYEKEE (reference sequence). This CDR3 region has 14 residues. The ends were cut back, 0 bases at V and 8 bases at J, with 11 bases in the middle. Here the CDR3 DNA reads TGTGCCAGCAGCTTGGCCTCTAGCGATGGGGAGCTGTTTTTT. Translated, it gives CASSLASSDGELFF. The entire variable domain, with the rest obtained from reference TRBV5-5 and TRBJ2-2, is as follows: DAGVTQSPTHLIKTRGQQVTLRCSPISGHKSVSWYQQVLGQGPQFIFQYYEKEERGRGNFPDRFSARQFPNYSSELNVNALLLGDSALYLCASSLASSDGELFFGEGSRLTVL.

This clone has more than one count but fewer than ten. This chain connects TRBV5-1 to TRBJ1-4; D possibly corresponds to TRBD1 (5 bases). Per germline, CDR1 SGHRS and CDR2 YFSETQ. Trimming took off 0 bases at V and 4 bases at J, with 7 bases between the two ends. This CDR3 is 14 amino acids long. This CDR3 is CASSLAGLNEKLFF. The CDR3 coding sequence is TGCGCCAGCAGCTTGGCAGGGCTTAATGAAAAACTGTTTTTT.

V usage is TRBV12-2 and J usage is TRBJ1-1; whether TRBD1, the table's D call, matches the DNA was not checked. TRBV12-2 is classified as a pseudogene. The CDR3 length is 14 residues. The CDR3 spells CASRLGGRNTEAFF. In nucleotides, the CDR3 is TGTGCAAGTCGCTTAGGGGGGCGGAACACTGAAGCTTTCTTT.

This chain connects TRBV30 to TRBJ2-5; D unresolved. The CDR3 runs 13 residues. Trimming left V 0 bases short and J 5 bases short, with 10 bases between. Germline V CDR1 and CDR2: GTSNPN, SVGIG (reference sequence). CDR3 residues: CAWSVKSRETQYF. The DNA for the CDR3 is TGTGCCTGGAGTGTAAAAAGTCGGGAGACCCAGTACTTC.

This clone came up once. This chain connects TRBV19 to TRBJ1-6; D is possibly TRBD1 (6 bases). CDR1 LNHDA and CDR2 SQIVND come from the germline V gene (reference sequence). This CDR3 region has 14 residues. V lost 1 base, J lost 7 bases, and 8 bases lay in between. The CDR3 loop reads CASSIAGTNSPLHF. The CDR3 nucleotides are TGTGCCAGTAGTATAGCCGGGACAAATTCACCCCTCCACTTT. Variable domain in full (rest from reference TRBV19 and TRBJ1-6): DGGITQSPKYLFRKEGQNVTLSCEQNLNHDAMYWYRQDPGQGLRLIYYSQIVNDFQKGDIAEGYSVSREKKESFPLTVTSAQKNPTAFYLCASSIAGTNSPLHFGNGTRLTVT.

To note about this clone: Different DNA sequences within this sample yield the same CDR3. The V call is TRBV30, the J call TRBJ2-3; D possibly corresponds to TRBD1 (5 bases). V was shortened by 2 bases and J by 3 bases, with 9 bases between the two germline ends. Germline V gene lookup returns CDR1 GTSNPN and CDR2 SVGIG (reference sequence). This CDR3 region has 13 residues. The CDR3 sequence is CAWSRRQTDTQYF. The DNA for the CDR3 is TGTGCCTGGAGTAGGAGACAGACAGATACGCAGTATTTT.

The chain uses TRBV6-1 and TRBJ2-7; 8 bases match TRBD2. Trimming at V came to 2 bases and at J to 1 base, leaving 4 bases not matched to a gene. The CDR3 has 15 amino acids. The germline gives CDR1 MNHNS, CDR2 SASEGT. The CDR3 protein is CASSEFGGGSYEQYF. CDR3 sequence (DNA): TGTGCCAGCAGTGAATTTGGCGGGGGGTCCTACGAGCAGTACTTC.

The chain recombines TRBV9 with TRBJ2-2; D possibly corresponds to TRBD1 (6 bases). CDR1 and CDR2 from the germline V gene are SGDLS and YYNGEE. V dropped 3 bases and J dropped 6 bases, with 15 bases sitting between them. CDR3 length equals 15 residues. CDR3 in DNA: TGTGCCAGCAGCGACCGGGACACCCGACCCGGGGAGCTGTTTTTT. It translates to CASSDRDTRPGELFF.

In the case of this clone: The sample contains more than one DNA sequence encoding this CDR3. In DNA, the CDR3 is TGCGCCAGCAGCTTGGGCGGGGGGGACTATGGCTACACCTTC. Its protein is CASSLGGGDYGYTF. The chain couples TRBV5-1 to TRBJ1-2; possibly TRBD1 for D (5 bases). Germline CDR1 SGHRS, CDR2 YFSETQ. Deletions cut 0 bases from V and 3 bases from J, with 9 bases between. The CDR3 has 14 amino acids.

This rearrangement joins TRBV4-1 to TRBJ1-1; D not resolved. The germline V gene encodes CDR1 MGHRA and CDR2 YSYEKL. The CDR3 is made up of 13 amino acids. Trimming took 0 bases from V and 4 from J, leaving 6 bases between them. The CDR3 loop is CASSQDGTTEAFF. DNA for the CDR3: TGCGCCAGCAGCCAAGATGGCACCACTGAAGCTTTCTTT.

This clone has only a few counts. The rearrangement uses TRBV19 and TRBJ1-5, with D hard to call. V lost 3 bases to trimming and J lost 9 bases, with 12 bases between them. Germline assignment: CDR1 LNHDA and CDR2 SQIVND (reference sequence). CDR3 length: 13 amino acids. The DNA of the CDR3 is TGTGCCAGTAGTATTGAGGGTCGCTGGCCCCAGCATTTT. This gives the protein CASSIEGRWPQHF.

This chain uses TRBV30 with TRBJ2-2; D perhaps matches TRBD1 (5 bases). The CDR3 loop spans 16 amino acids. The V and J ends lost 2 bases and 2 bases respectively, with 15 bases between them. CDR1 and CDR2 from the germline V gene are GTSNPN and SVGIG (reference sequence). The CDR3 loop reads CAWSRYKDTNTGELFF. Written as DNA, the CDR3 is TGTGCCTGGAGTAGGTACAAGGACACCAACACCGGGGAGCTGTTTTTT.

The genes are TRBV6-2 or TRBV6-3 and TRBJ1-2; D gene ambiguous. The V end lost 0 bases, the J end lost 7 bases, and 6 bases lay between the germline ends. CDR1 is MNHEY and CDR2 is SVGEGT in the germline V gene. The length of the CDR3 is 12 residues. CDR3 sequence reads: CASSYSRGGYTF. In DNA, the CDR3 is TGTGCCAGCAGTTACTCGCGGGGTGGCTACACCTTC.

As DNA, the CDR3 is TGCGCCAGCAGTGCCTCGGGGGGGCCCTACAATGAGCAGTTCTTC. Its protein is CASSASGGPYNEQFF. The J gene is TRBJ2-1, the V gene TRBV10-1; the match to TRBD2 covers 8 bases. After removal of 4 bases from V and 2 bases from J, the junction contained 4 bases not matched to a gene. This CDR3 region has 15 residues. The V gene's germline CDR1 is WNHNN and CDR2 SYGVQD (reference sequence).

The DNA of the CDR3 is TGTGCCAGCAGCTTGGGGGCTCCGATGAACACTGAAGCTTTCTTT. This translates into CASSLGAPMNTEAFF. V usage is TRBV7-9 and J usage is TRBJ1-1, with D tentatively TRBD1 (6 bases). CDR3 length: 15 residues. Per the germline V gene, CDR1 is SEHNR and CDR2 is FQNEAQ (reference sequence). Trimming removed 3 bases at V and 0 bases at J, with 11 bases between.

The rearrangement uses TRBV5-1 and TRBJ2-3; 7 nucleotides match TRBD2. There are 15 residues in the CDR3. The junction had 7 bases not matched to a gene; V was cut back by 0 bases and J by 6 bases. Germline values: CDR1 SGHRS, CDR2 YFSETQ. In DNA, the CDR3 is TGCGCCAGCAGCTTGGTGGGCAGGGAGGGGGATACGCAGTATTTT. Encoded protein: CASSLVGREGDTQYF.

The rearrangement links TRBV5-1 to TRBJ2-2; 7 nucleotides agree with TRBD1. The CDR3 contains 17 residues. CDR1 and CDR2 from the germline V gene are SGHRS and YFSETQ. The junction had 14 bases not matched to a gene; V was cut back by 7 bases and J by 2 bases. For the CDR3, the DNA is TGCGCCAGCCGGGGAACCGGGACAGACTACAACACCGGGGAGCTGTTTTTT. This gives the protein CASRGTGTDYNTGELFF.